The rows below give T cell receptor beta chains drawn from one sample of a study of OX40 agonist ivuxolimab in advanced cancers. Assay: immunoSEQ multiplex PCR; the TCRdb copy retains only in-frame clones and omits some. The repertoire holds some 40,000 clones, with less than 95% as singletons. The specimen was CD4+ or CD8+ T cells sorted from blood, collected in a trial of the OX40 agonist ivuxolimab. The source of these receptors is an adult with an advanced solid tumor such as melanoma, head and neck, liver or kidney cancer. CDR3s include the opening cysteine and the closing phenylalanine or tryptophan. The D gene is left open where the match is weak. The size field is filled for only some rows; it gives once, few, many or a size class.

j_call d_call clone_size v_call cdr3_nt cdr3_aa
TRBJ2-1 TRBD2 NA TRBV5-5 TGTGCCAGCAGCTTAGCCAGACTAGCGGAATACAATGAGCAGTTCTTC CASSLARLAEYNEQFF
TRBJ1-4 NA NA TRBV6-1 TGTGCCAGCAGCACGGAAATGTGGGAACTGTTTTTT CASSTEMWELFF
TRBJ1-3 NA NA TRBV13 TGTGCCAGCAGCTTAGATGAAGGGTTACTCTCTGGAAACACCATATATTTT CASSLDEGLLSGNTIYF
TRBJ1-1 TRBD1 NA TRBV19 TGTGCCAGTAGTACAGGGGGCAACGCTGAAGCTTTCTTT CASSTGGNAEAFF
TRBJ2-3 NA NA TRBV30 TGTGCCTGGAGTGTAGGCGCAGATACGCAGTATTTT CAWSVGADTQYF
TRBJ1-2 NA NA TRBV28 TGTGCCAGCAACGAGGGAGGGAACTATGGCTACACCTTC CASNEGGNYGYTF
TRBJ1-5 NA NA TRBV28 TGTGCCAGCACCCAGGCAGGGGTCGCTCAGCCCCAGCATTTT CASTQAGVAQPQHF
TRBJ1-1 NA once TRBV9 TGTGCCAGCAGCGTAGGGGGACGGATGAACACTGAAGCTTTCTTT CASSVGGRMNTEAFF
TRBJ1-1 NA NA TRBV11-3 TGTGCCAGCAGGGCCCCAGGGATGAACACTGAAGCTTTCTTT CASRAPGMNTEAFF
TRBJ1-5 TRBD1 NA TRBV4-1 TGCGCCAGCAGCCAAGATGGCGGGGACAGGAGCAATCAGCCCCAGCATTTT CASSQDGGDRSNQPQHF
TRBJ2-5 TRBD2 NA TRBV29-1 TGCAGCGTTGAAGTTGGGCTAGCGGGGGCTGAGACCCAGTACTTC CSVEVGLAGAETQYF
TRBJ2-1 TRBD2 NA TRBV5-8 TGTGCCAGCAGCACGGGACTAGCGGGGAGTAGCTCCTACAATGAGCAGTTCTTC CASSTGLAGSSSYNEQFF
TRBJ2-3 NA few TRBV7-3 TGTGCCAGCAGCCCGAGCGCCTCGGGCACAGATACGCAGTATTTT CASSPSASGTDTQYF
TRBJ2-7 TRBD2 NA TRBV18 TGTGCCAGCTCACCCTCTAGCGGGAGGGCCTCCTACGAGCAGTACTTC CASSPSSGRASYEQYF
TRBJ2-7 NA NA TRBV28 TGTGCCAGCAGTTTGGACTACTCCTACGAGCAGTACTTC CASSLDYSYEQYF
TRBJ2-1 TRBD2 NA TRBV19 TGTGCCAGTAGTATGCGGGAGAGCTCCTACAATGAGCAGTTCTTC CASSMRESSYNEQFF
TRBJ2-3 TRBD2 once TRBV9 TGTGCCAGCAGCGCCAGCGGGGTGGCAGATACGCAGTATTTT CASSASGVADTQYF
TRBJ2-7 TRBD2 NA TRBV30 TGTGCCTGTGCGACTAGCGGCTACGAGCAGTACTTC CACATSGYEQYF
TRBJ2-3 NA NA TRBV9 TGTGCCAGCAGCGCACCAAACAAAGATACGCAGTATTTT CASSAPNKDTQYF
TRBJ2-5 NA NA TRBV9 TGTGCCAGCAGCGTGGCGGGACAACAAGAGACCCAGTACTTC CASSVAGQQETQYF
TRBJ2-2 NA NA TRBV30 TGTGCCTGGAGTGCCGGGAACACCGGGGAGCTGTTTTTT CAWSAGNTGELFF
TRBJ1-2 NA NA TRBV7-2 TGTGCCAGCAGCTTAGGGGAGAGGCCCCTCTATGGCTACACCTTC CASSLGERPLYGYTF
TRBJ1-4 NA NA TRBV5-6 TGTGCCAGCAGCTCAACCCGGGACGGGGGGAGTGAAAAACTGTTTTTT CASSSTRDGGSEKLFF
TRBJ2-1 TRBD2 NA TRBV12-5 TGTGCTAGTGGTTTGGTACCCCAGCGGGAGGGTGATGAGCAGTTCTTC CASGLVPQREGDEQFF
TRBJ2-7 NA NA TRBV27 TGTGCCAGCAGTTTAGTGCAGGCGTCCTACGAGCAGTACTTC CASSLVQASYEQYF
TRBJ2-1 TRBD2 NA TRBV11-2 TGTGCCAGCAGCCCCCCGGGACTAGCGGGACCTTGGAATGAGCAGTTCTTC CASSPPGLAGPWNEQFF
TRBJ2-3 TRBD2 NA TRBV6-1 TGTGCCAGCAGTGTTGGCGGGAGACTCACAGATACGCAGTATTTT CASSVGGRLTDTQYF
TRBJ2-7 TRBD1 NA TRBV28 TGTGCCAGCAGCCCTACTATAGGGGGCATCTTAACAGAGCAGTACTTC CASSPTIGGILTEQYF
TRBJ1-5 NA NA TRBV5-1 TGCGCCAGCAGCTTGGGGCAGGGCCCCAATCAGCCCCAGCATTTT CASSLGQGPNQPQHF
TRBJ1-2 TRBD1 NA TRBV7-3 TGTGCCAGCTCCCCGACAGGGGACTATGGCTACACCTTC CASSPTGDYGYTF
TRBJ2-1 NA NA TRBV4-1 TGCGCCAGCAGCCAAGAGAAAGCGACCCCCTACAATGAGCAGTTCTTC CASSQEKATPYNEQFF
TRBJ2-7 TRBD1 NA TRBV28 TGTGCCACCTCGGACAGGAGCATCTCCTACGAGCAGTACTTC CATSDRSISYEQYF
TRBJ2-1 TRBD2 NA TRBV27 TGTGCCAGCAGTTTAATAGGCGGGAGCAGCTATGAGCAGTTCTTC CASSLIGGSSYEQFF
TRBJ2-2 TRBD2 NA TRBV5-1 TGCGCCAGCAGCTCAACTAGCGGAGAGAACACCGGGGAGCTGTTTTTT CASSSTSGENTGELFF
TRBJ2-2 TRBD2 NA TRBV7-9 TGTGCCAGCAGCGGGCGACTAGCGGGAGATACCGGGGAGCTGTTTTTT CASSGRLAGDTGELFF
TRBJ2-7 NA NA TRBV10-2 TGCGCCAGCACCAAAAGAGCGGAAACCTACGAGCAGTACTTC CASTKRAETYEQYF
TRBJ2-1 NA NA TRBV2 TGTGCCAGCAGTGAGTCCGGCGGAACCTACAATGAGCAGTTCTTC CASSESGGTYNEQFF
TRBJ2-3 NA once TRBV5-4 TGTGCCAGCAGCACCCGGGATGGCACAGATACGCAGTATTTT CASSTRDGTDTQYF
TRBJ1-1 TRBD1 NA TRBV30 TGTGCCTGGGACCTAAACACAGGGGGCACTGAAGCTTTCTTT CAWDLNTGGTEAFF
TRBJ2-2 NA NA TRBV7-9 TGTGCCAGCAGCTTAACCGGGGAGCTGTTTTTT CASSLTGELFF
TRBJ2-7 TRBD2 NA TRBV5-1 TGCGCCAGCAGCCCCCTCGGGCTAGCGGGAGGGCCCACCTACGAGCAGTACTTC CASSPLGLAGGPTYEQYF
TRBJ2-3 NA NA TRBV5-1 TGCGCCAGCAGCTTGGCAGGGACGGCCACAGATACGCAGTATTTT CASSLAGTATDTQYF
TRBJ2-5 NA few TRBV7-9 TGTGCCAGCAGCTTAGCTAGAGCGGAGACCCAGTACTTC CASSLARAETQYF
TRBJ2-2 TRBD1 NA TRBV4-2 TGTGCCAGCAGCCTCATCTCCGGACAGGGGGACGGGGAGCTGTTTTTT CASSLISGQGDGELFF
TRBJ2-7 TRBD1 NA TRBV4-3 TGCGCCAGCAGCCATGGACAGGGCTACGAGCAGTACTTC CASSHGQGYEQYF
TRBJ2-1 TRBD2 NA TRBV9 TGTGCCAGCAGCGTAGCGGCGGGGGGCTACAATGAGCAGTTCTTC CASSVAAGGYNEQFF
TRBJ1-4 NA NA TRBV21-1 TGTGCCAGCAGCAAAGACCCCCATGTGGGGGCCGCCGTTTTAACTAATGAAAAACTGTTTTTT CASSKDPHVGAAVLTNEKLFF
TRBJ2-3 NA NA TRBV4-3 TGCGCCAGCAGCCAAGACGGGAGCGGCGCAGATACGCAGTATTTT CASSQDGSGADTQYF
TRBJ2-7 TRBD2 NA TRBV19 TGTGCCAGTAGTATCGGTAGCGGGAGTTCCTACGAGCAGTACTTC CASSIGSGSSYEQYF
TRBJ2-7 TRBD2 NA TRBV9 TGTGCCAGCAGCGTACAACCTAGCGGGACCCACGAGCAGTACTTC CASSVQPSGTHEQYF
TRBJ2-7 NA NA TRBV12-1 TGTGCCAGCCCGGGACAGGGGATTCCCTACGAGCAGTACTTC CASPGQGIPYEQYF
TRBJ2-7 NA NA TRBV27 TGTGCCAGCAGTGGCCCCTACGAGCAGTACTTC CASSGPYEQYF
TRBJ2-7 NA once TRBV7-3 TGTGCCAGCAGCTTAGGGCTAGGCTACGAGCAGTACTTC CASSLGLGYEQYF
TRBJ2-7 NA NA TRBV28 TGTGCCAGCAGTTTAGCGCTAGGGGGGAACTCCTACGAGCAGTACTTC CASSLALGGNSYEQYF
TRBJ2-7 NA NA TRBV9 TGTGCCAGCAGCCCGAGGGGTGACTACGAGCAGTACTTC CASSPRGDYEQYF
TRBJ2-7 TRBD1 NA TRBV28 TGTGCCAGCAAGGACAGGGGGGAGGGATACGAGCAGTACTTC CASKDRGEGYEQYF
TRBJ2-2 NA once TRBV7-6 TGTGCCAGCAGCTTATCGGGACAACAGAACGGGGAGCTGTTTTTT CASSLSGQQNGELFF
TRBJ2-7 TRBD2 NA TRBV5-6 TGTGCCAGCAGCCGGACGACTAGCGGGAGGTCGGATTTCTCCTACGAGCAGTACTTC CASSRTTSGRSDFSYEQYF